The 18 T cell receptor beta chains below come from one sample, sequenced in a study of T-cell reconstitution after alpha-beta-depleted transplantation in children. Unique molecular identifiers featured in how the TCRbeta library was prepared. TCRdb ran MiXCR on the PCR reads and lists one entry per CDR3 protein. Of approximately 230,000 distinct CDR3 sequences in the sample, more than 20% were seen once. Sequencing was performed on PBMCs, mostly from graft donor cells, taken 360 days after TCRalphabeta/CD19-depleted stem cell transplant. The receptors shown here come from a female patient younger than 10 who had a stem cell transplant for congenital amegakaryocytic thrombocytopenia, so the T cells may come from the graft donor.

The chain uses TRBV7-2 and TRBJ2-5; D unresolved. V lost 1 base to trimming and J lost 2 bases, with 14 bases between them. The V gene's germline CDR1 is SGHTA and CDR2 FQGNSA. CDR3 length: 16 residues. CDR3 region: CASSLGVLSPQETQYF. In nucleotides, the CDR3 is TGTGCCAGCAGCTTAGGGGTCCTTAGCCCTCAAGAGACCCAGTACTTC.

V and J are TRBV5-1 and TRBJ2-7, with 8 bases lining up with TRBD1. Germline values: CDR1 SGHRS, CDR2 YFSETQ. The CDR3 runs to 15 residues. After removal of 4 bases from V and 7 bases from J, the junction contained 13 bases not matched to a gene. The CDR3 region has the DNA TGCGCCAGCAGCCCGGACAGGGAAACCCCGCGGGAGCAGTACTTC. Amino acids: CASSPDRETPREQYF.

The chain has TRBV5-1 and TRBJ2-3; 8 bases align to TRBD2. The germline V gene encodes CDR1 SGHRS and CDR2 YFSETQ. Trimming took 4 bases from V and 5 from J; bases not matched to a gene: 6. CDR3 size: 14 residues. CDR3: CASSGRGVRDTQYF. Written as DNA, the CDR3 is TGCGCCAGCAGCGGGCGGGGGGTCAGAGATACGCAGTATTTT.

V gene TRBV5-1 combines with J gene TRBJ1-1; D is unclear. Germline CDR1 and CDR2: SGHRS and YFSETQ. The V and J ends lost 4 bases and 0 bases respectively, with 10 bases between them. The length of the CDR3 is 14 residues. The CDR3: CASSLGPVNTEAFF. In DNA form, the CDR3 reads TGCGCCAGCAGCCTCGGACCGGTGAACACTGAAGCTTTCTTT.

The chain carries TRBV10-3 and TRBJ1-2; TRBD1 is a possible D gene (5 bases). Germline loops: CDR1 ENHRY, CDR2 SYGVKD. This CDR3 is 13 amino acids long. Trimming shortened V by 4 bases and J by 4 bases, and 10 bases separated the two germline ends. CDR3 residues: CAISGDGLYGYTF. The CDR3 DNA follows: TGTGCCATCAGTGGGGACGGCCTCTATGGCTACACCTTC.

This clonotype was counted many times. This chain joins TRBV29-1 and TRBJ2-3, with no clear D. Between the trimmed V and J ends, which lost 1 base and 6 bases, there was a span of 8 bases. Germline CDR1 SQVTM, CDR2 ANQGSEA. CDR3 size: 12 residues. CDR3 loop: CSVEGQADTQYF. The CDR3 coding sequence is TGCAGCGTTGAAGGCCAGGCGGATACGCAGTATTTT.

This clonotype was counted a few times. The chain employs TRBV20-1 and TRBJ2-1; maybe TRBD2 (5 bases). The CDR3 runs 15 residues. From germline, CDR1 is DFQATT and CDR2 SNEGSKA (reference sequence). Trimming pared 5 bases from V and 5 bases from J, leaving 19 bases between. Here the CDR3 DNA reads TGCAGTGCTCCGGAAGCCCGCGGGCGACACAATGAGCAGTTCTTC. Its translation is CSAPEARGRHNEQFF.

This clonotype was counted between two and nine times. This rearrangement joins TRBV5-1 to TRBJ2-5; D perhaps matches TRBD2 (5 bases). The CDR3 is 15 amino acids. V lost 0 bases to trimming and J lost 1 base, with 10 bases between them. Germline loops: CDR1 SGHRS, CDR2 YFSETQ. CDR3 loop: CASSLALAIQETQYF. For the CDR3, the DNA is TGCGCCAGCAGCTTGGCGTTAGCGATCCAAGAGACCCAGTACTTC.

The chain combines TRBV29-1 with TRBJ2-1, with 7 bases identical to TRBD1. Germline-derived CDR1 and CDR2 are SQVTM and ANQGSEA. The CDR3 is 14 residues long. V shed 5 bases, J shed 3 bases, and the junction held 7 bases outside the gene matches. The CDR3 loop is CSVTGQVNYNEQFF. CDR3 DNA: TGCAGCGTTACAGGACAGGTAAACTACAATGAGCAGTTCTTC.

The V gene is TRBV4-2, the J gene TRBJ1-4, with D maybe TRBD1 (5 bases). This CDR3 comprises 16 residues. V dropped 6 bases and J dropped 7 bases, with 21 bases sitting between them. Per germline, CDR1 LGHNA and CDR2 YNFKEQ. This CDR3 is CASSNSGGSWAEKLFF. The CDR3 DNA sequence: TGTGCCAGCAGTAACTCGGGGGGATCCTGGGCTGAAAAACTGTTTTTT.

This clonotype was seen more than once but under ten times. The rearrangement links TRBV11-2 to TRBJ2-3; D not resolved. The V end lost 2 bases, the J end lost 6 bases, and 18 bases lay between the germline ends. Germline-derived CDR1 and CDR2 are SGHAT and FQNNGV. This CDR3 comprises 16 residues. CDR3 residues: CASSLTGSADADTQYF. The CDR3 DNA reads as TGTGCCAGCAGCTTAACGGGTTCCGCGGATGCCGATACGCAGTATTTT.

The sample holds a few counts of this clonotype. The chain has TRBV29-1 and TRBJ1-3, with D unresolved. The CDR3 contains 14 residues. V lost 0 bases and J 0 bases, leaving 6 bases between the germline ends. Germline V gene data show CDR1 as SQVTM and CDR2 as ANQGSEA. DNA of the CDR3: TGCAGCGTTGAAGAGACTAGCTCTGGAAACACCATATATTTT. It codes for CSVEETSSGNTIYF. Full variable domain (missing parts from reference TRBV29-1 and TRBJ1-3): SAVISQKPSRDICQRGTSLTIQCQVDSQVTMMFWYRQQPGQSLTLIATANQGSEATYESGFVIDKFPISRPNLTFSTLTVSNMSPEDSSIYLCSVEETSSGNTIYFGEGSWLTVV.

CDR3 sequence reads: CASSSTARTSTDTQYF. The CDR3 DNA reads TGTGCCAGCAGTTCAACGGCCCGAACTAGCACAGATACGCAGTATTTT. This chain connects TRBV28 to TRBJ2-3; D unclear. Germline CDR1 is MDHEN and CDR2 is SYDVKM. This CDR3 has 16 residues. Trimming removed 4 bases from V and 0 bases from J, with 14 bases in between.

This clonotype was recorded a few times. The chain links TRBV11-2 to TRBJ2-1; D call uncertain. The CDR3 has 13 amino acids. In germline, CDR1 is SGHAT, CDR2 FQNNGV. V lost 0 bases to trimming and J lost 10 bases, with 10 bases between them. CDR3 sequence reads: CASSLDWAFEQFF. CDR3 in DNA: TGTGCCAGCAGCTTAGATTGGGCCTTCGAGCAGTTCTTC.

This rearrangement joins TRBV28 to TRBJ2-5; 7 bases line up with TRBD1. CDR1 is MDHEN, CDR2 SYDVKM, per germline. The CDR3 covers 15 residues. The junction had 8 bases not matched to a gene; V was cut back by 2 bases and J by 5 bases. The CDR3 here is CASSLEGAQVETQYF. CDR3 in DNA: TGTGCCAGCAGTTTAGAGGGGGCTCAGGTGGAGACCCAGTACTTC.

The CDR3, as DNA: TGTGCCAGCAGGCGGACAGGGGGCTTCACTGAAGCTTTCTTT. It codes for CASRRTGGFTEAFF. The chain combines TRBV12-3 or TRBV12-4 with TRBJ1-1, with 11 bases fitting TRBD1. V lost 6 bases to trimming and J lost 4 bases; unmatched junction nucleotides: 4. The CDR3 runs 14 residues.

This chain links TRBV27 with TRBJ2-7; no clear D. The CDR3 has 16 residues. The V gene's germline CDR1 is MNHEY and CDR2 SMNVEV (reference sequence). V lost 5 bases and J 3 bases, leaving 20 bases between the germline ends. CDR3 nucleotide sequence: TGTGCCAGCAGTCCGGGTTTATTGGGGATCGTCTACGAGCAGTACTTC. Protein sequence: CASSPGLLGIVYEQYF.

This clonotype was seen a handful of times. In DNA, the CDR3 is TGTGCCAGCTCACCACCGCAATGGGGGGACGAGCAGTACTTC. This sequence encodes CASSPPQWGDEQYF. The chain joins TRBV18 to TRBJ2-7; D is possibly TRBD2 (6 bases). V lost 0 bases to trimming and J lost 5 bases, with 11 bases between them. The germline CDR1 and CDR2 sequences are KGHSH and LQKENI. The length of the CDR3 is 14 residues.